The 8 T cell receptor beta chains presented below share a single source sample, sequenced in a study of blood T cell repertoires in COVID-19. TCRdb's table, derived via immunoSEQ multiplex PCR, lists solely in-frame clones and lacks some. This table has about 76,000 clones, about 82% appearing once. Sequencing was done on a sample of peripheral blood. These receptors originate from a woman between 55 and 75 years old with acute or convalescent COVID-19.

The genes are TRBV6-5 and TRBJ2-5, with D possibly TRBD2 on 5 matching bases. Trimming took off 6 bases at V and 0 bases at J, with 11 bases between the two ends. Germline values: CDR1 MNHEY, CDR2 SVGAGI. This CDR3 region has 14 residues. CDR3 in DNA: TGTGCCAGCAGCCAGGAGCGGTACCAAGAGACCCAGTACTTC. As protein: CASSQERYQETQYF.

This clone has more than one count but fewer than ten. The chain has TRBV13 and TRBJ1-5, with D possibly being TRBD1 (5 bases). Germline V CDR1 and CDR2: PRHDT, FYEKMQ (reference sequence). The CDR3 runs 15 residues. V shed 4 bases and J shed 2 bases, with 12 bases lying between them. The CDR3 here is CASSSGGGGNQPQHF. The CDR3 coding sequence is TGTGCCAGCAGCTCCGGCGGGGGGGGCAATCAGCCCCAGCATTTT.

Only a few counts were recorded for this clone. The chain combines TRBV3-1 (or the pseudogene TRBV3-2) with TRBJ2-7, with TRBD2 matching 9 bases. Germline V gene sequence: CDR1 LGHDT, CDR2 YNNKEL (reference sequence). The CDR3 runs to 16 residues. J gave up 7 bases and V 0 bases, and 10 bases lay outside the gene matches. The CDR3 sequence: CASSQDRPSGAQEQYF. In nucleotides, the CDR3 is TGTGCCAGCAGCCAAGATCGCCCTAGCGGGGCGCAAGAGCAGTACTTC.

The V call is TRBV18, the J call TRBJ1-1; TRBD1 agrees at 7 bases. The CDR3 runs to 15 residues. Germline CDR1 and CDR2: KGHSH and LQKENI. After removal of 2 bases from V and 1 base from J, the junction contained 4 bases not matched to a gene. The CDR3 reads CASSPLGGPNTEAFF. The CDR3 DNA reads TGTGCCAGCTCACCATTAGGGGGCCCGAACACTGAAGCTTTCTTT.

This clone was detected many times. V gene TRBV30 combines with J gene TRBJ2-3; maybe TRBD1 (6 bases). V dropped 7 bases and J dropped 0 bases, with 17 bases sitting between them. This CDR3 region has 15 residues. Germline-derived CDR1 and CDR2 are GTSNPN and SVGIG (reference sequence). CDR3 sequence (DNA): TGTGCCTTTACCATTCCAGGGGATAGCACAGATACGCAGTATTTT. Translated: CAFTIPGDSTDTQYF.

This clone has just a few counts. Relative to the germline gene, one junction end is altered; a read error may explain this. The genes are TRBV28 and TRBJ2-1, with D perhaps matching TRBD1 (6 bases). CDR1 and CDR2 from the germline V gene are MDHEN and SYDVKM. The length of the CDR3 is 11 residues. CDR3 in amino acids: CASSSGTPSLF. CDR3 in DNA: TGTGCCAGCAGTTCAGGGACACCGTCTCTCTTC.

In its sample, this clone was seen a few times. The chain uses TRBV7-2 and TRBJ2-1; 11 bases agree with TRBD2. Germline trimming cut 5 bases from V and 6 bases from J; bases unmatched to any gene: 12. The CDR3 covers 17 residues. CDR1 and CDR2 (germline): SGHTA, FQGNSA. This CDR3 is CASSQSGASGGRNEQFF. In DNA form, the CDR3 reads TGTGCCAGCAGCCAGAGCGGGGCTAGCGGGGGGCGCAATGAGCAGTTCTTC.

This clone was counted a few times. J is TRBJ1-2 and V is TRBV7-2, with 9 bases matching TRBD1. Germline CDR1 reads SGHTA; CDR2 reads FQGNSA. CDR3 length: 15 amino acids. V was clipped by 6 bases and J by 4 bases; unmatched bases: 9. The CDR3 bases are TGTGCCAGCAGGGCCGGGACAGGGCCTAGCTATGGCTACACCTTC. Encoded protein: CASRAGTGPSYGYTF.